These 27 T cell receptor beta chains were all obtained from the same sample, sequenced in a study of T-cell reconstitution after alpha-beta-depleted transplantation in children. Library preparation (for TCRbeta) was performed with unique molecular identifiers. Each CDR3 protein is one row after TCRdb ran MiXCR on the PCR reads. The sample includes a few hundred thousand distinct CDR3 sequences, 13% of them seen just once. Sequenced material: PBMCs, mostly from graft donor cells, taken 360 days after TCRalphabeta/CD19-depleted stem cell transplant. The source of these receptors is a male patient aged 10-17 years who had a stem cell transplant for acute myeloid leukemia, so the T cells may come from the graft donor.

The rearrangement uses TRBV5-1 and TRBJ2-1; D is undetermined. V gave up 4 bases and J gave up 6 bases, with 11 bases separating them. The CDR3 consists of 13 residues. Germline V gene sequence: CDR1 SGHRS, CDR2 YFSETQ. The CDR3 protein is CASSTSPVNEQFF. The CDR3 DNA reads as TGCGCCAGCAGCACAAGTCCCGTCAATGAGCAGTTCTTC.

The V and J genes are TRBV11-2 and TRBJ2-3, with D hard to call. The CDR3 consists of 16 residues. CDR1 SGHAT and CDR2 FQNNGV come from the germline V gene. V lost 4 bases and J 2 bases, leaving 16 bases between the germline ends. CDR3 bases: TGTGCCAGCAGCTCCTCTGATCTGGATCTCACAGATACGCAGTATTTT. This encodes CASSSSDLDLTDTQYF.

CDR3 protein: CSVQKDRGRNQPQHF. In DNA form, the CDR3 reads TGCAGCGTCCAGAAGGACAGGGGTCGCAATCAGCCCCAGCATTTT. This chain connects TRBV29-1 to TRBJ1-5, with TRBD1 matching 9 bases. The CDR3 contains 15 residues. V lost 6 bases to trimming and J lost 2 bases; unmatched junction nucleotides: 8. Per the germline V gene, CDR1 is SQVTM and CDR2 is ANQGSEA.

CDR3 nucleotides: TGCAGTGCTAGTACAATTGCGGCCCGGATCCAAGAGACCCAGTACTTC. This codes for CSASTIAARIQETQYF. The chain carries TRBV20-1 and TRBJ2-5; unclear D gene. With 3 bases removed from V and 1 base from J, the gap between germline ends came to 18 bases. The CDR3 contains 16 residues. Germline CDR1 and CDR2: DFQATT and SNEGSKA (reference sequence).

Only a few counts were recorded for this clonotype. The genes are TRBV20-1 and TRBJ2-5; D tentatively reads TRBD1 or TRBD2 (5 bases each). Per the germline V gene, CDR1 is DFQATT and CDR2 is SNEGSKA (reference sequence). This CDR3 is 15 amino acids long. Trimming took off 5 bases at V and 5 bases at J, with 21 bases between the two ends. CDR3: CSAYTPGRAEETQYF. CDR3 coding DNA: TGCAGTGCTTATACTCCGGGACGAGCCGAGGAGACCCAGTACTTC.

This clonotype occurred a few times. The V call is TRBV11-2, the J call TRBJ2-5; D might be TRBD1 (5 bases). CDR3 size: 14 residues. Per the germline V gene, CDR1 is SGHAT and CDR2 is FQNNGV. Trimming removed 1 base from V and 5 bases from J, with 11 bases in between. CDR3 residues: CASSLALGVETQYF. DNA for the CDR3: TGTGCCAGCAGCTTAGCATTAGGGGTGGAGACCCAGTACTTC.

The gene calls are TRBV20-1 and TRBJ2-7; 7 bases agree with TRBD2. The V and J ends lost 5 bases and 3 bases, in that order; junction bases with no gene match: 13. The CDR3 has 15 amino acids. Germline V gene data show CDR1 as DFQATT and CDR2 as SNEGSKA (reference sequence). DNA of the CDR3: TGCAGTGCTCTTACGCCTAGCGGCAGTTACTACGAGCAGTACTTC. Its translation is CSALTPSGSYYEQYF.

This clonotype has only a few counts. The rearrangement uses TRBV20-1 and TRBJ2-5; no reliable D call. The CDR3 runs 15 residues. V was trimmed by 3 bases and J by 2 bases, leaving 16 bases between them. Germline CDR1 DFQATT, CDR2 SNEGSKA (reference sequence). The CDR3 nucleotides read TGCAGTGCTAGGGGTCGGTGGGGTTGGCAAGAGACCCAGTACTTC. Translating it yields CSARGRWGWQETQYF.

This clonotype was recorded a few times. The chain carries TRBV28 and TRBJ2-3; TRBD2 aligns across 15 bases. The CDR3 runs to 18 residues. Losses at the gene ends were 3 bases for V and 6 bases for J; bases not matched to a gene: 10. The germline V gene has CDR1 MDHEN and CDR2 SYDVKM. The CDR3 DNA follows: TGTGCCAGCAGTTTGTTTTGGACTAGCGGGAGGGCCGAGGATACGCAGTATTTT. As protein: CASSLFWTSGRAEDTQYF.

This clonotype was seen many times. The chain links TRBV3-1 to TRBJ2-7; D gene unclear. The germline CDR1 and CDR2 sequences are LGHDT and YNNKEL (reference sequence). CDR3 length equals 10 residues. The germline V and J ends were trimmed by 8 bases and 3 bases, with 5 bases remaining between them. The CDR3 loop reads CASGDYEQYF. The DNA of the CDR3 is TGTGCCAGCGGGGACTACGAGCAGTACTTC.

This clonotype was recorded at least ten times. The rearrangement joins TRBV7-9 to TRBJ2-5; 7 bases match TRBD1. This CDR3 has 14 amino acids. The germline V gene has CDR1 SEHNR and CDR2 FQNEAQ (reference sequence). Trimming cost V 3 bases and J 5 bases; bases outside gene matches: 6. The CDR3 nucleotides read TGTGCCAGCAGCTTGAACAGGGGATGGGAGACCCAGTACTTC. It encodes CASSLNRGWETQYF.

The DNA of the CDR3 is TGTGCCAGCAGGAAGAGCGGGGGCACCGGGGAGCTGTTTTTT. Translating it yields CASRKSGGTGELFF. This chain connects TRBV6-2 or TRBV6-3 to TRBJ2-2, with 8 nucleotides matching TRBD2. The germline V gene has CDR1 MNHEY and CDR2 SVGEGT. CDR3 length equals 14 residues. V lost 6 bases and J lost 4; bases outside the gene matches: 4.

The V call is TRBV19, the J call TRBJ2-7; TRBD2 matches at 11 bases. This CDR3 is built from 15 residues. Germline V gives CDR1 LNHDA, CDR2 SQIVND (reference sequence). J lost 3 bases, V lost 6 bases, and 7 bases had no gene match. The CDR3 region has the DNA TGTGCCAGTAGCATCATAGCGGGAGGGCGCTACGAGCAGTACTTC. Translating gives CASSIIAGGRYEQYF. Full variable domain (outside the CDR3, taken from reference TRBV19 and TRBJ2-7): DGGITQSPKYLFRKEGQNVTLSCEQNLNHDAMYWYRQDPGQGLRLIYYSQIVNDFQKGDIAEGYSVSREKKESFPLTVTSAQKNPTAFYLCASSIIAGGRYEQYFGPGTRLTVT.

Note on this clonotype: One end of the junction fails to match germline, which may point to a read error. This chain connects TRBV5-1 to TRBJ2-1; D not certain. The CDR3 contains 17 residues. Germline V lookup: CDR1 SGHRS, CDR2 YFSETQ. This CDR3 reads CASRGQTTGKTYNEEFF. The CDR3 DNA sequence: TGCGCCAGCAGAGGGCAAACGACCGGTAAAACCTACAATGAGGAGTTCTTC.

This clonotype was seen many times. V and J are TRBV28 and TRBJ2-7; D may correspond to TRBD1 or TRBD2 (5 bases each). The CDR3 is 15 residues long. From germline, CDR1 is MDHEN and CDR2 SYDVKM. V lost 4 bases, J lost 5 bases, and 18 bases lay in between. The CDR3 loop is CASSSPGAGIHEQYF. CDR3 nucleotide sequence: TGTGCCAGCAGTTCACCCGGGGCAGGAATCCACGAGCAGTACTTC.

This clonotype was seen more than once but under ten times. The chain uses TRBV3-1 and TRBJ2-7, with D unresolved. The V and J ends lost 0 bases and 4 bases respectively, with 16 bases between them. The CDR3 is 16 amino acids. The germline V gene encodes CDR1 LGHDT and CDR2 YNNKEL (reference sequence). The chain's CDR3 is CASSQEISLGNYEQYF. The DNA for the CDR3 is TGTGCCAGCAGCCAAGAGATCTCGCTAGGGAATTACGAGCAGTACTTC.

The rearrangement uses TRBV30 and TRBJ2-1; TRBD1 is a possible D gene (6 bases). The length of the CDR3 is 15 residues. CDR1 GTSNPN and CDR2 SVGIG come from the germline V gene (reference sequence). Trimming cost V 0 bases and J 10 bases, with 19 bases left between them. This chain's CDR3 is CAWSVFVGGVDEQFF. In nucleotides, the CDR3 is TGTGCCTGGAGTGTTTTTGTAGGGGGAGTGGACGAGCAGTTCTTC. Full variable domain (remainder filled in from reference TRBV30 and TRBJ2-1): SQTIHQWPATLVQPVGSPLSLECTVEGTSNPNLYWYRQAAGRGLQLLFYSVGIGQISSEVPQNLSASRPQDRQFILSSKKLLLSDSGFYLCAWSVFVGGVDEQFFGPGTRLTVL.

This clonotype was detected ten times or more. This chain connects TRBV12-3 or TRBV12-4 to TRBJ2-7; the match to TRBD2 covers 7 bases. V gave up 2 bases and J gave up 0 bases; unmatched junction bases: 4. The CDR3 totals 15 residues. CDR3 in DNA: TGTGCCAGCAGTTTAACCGGGAGGCTCTCCTACGAGCAGTACTTC. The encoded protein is CASSLTGRLSYEQYF.

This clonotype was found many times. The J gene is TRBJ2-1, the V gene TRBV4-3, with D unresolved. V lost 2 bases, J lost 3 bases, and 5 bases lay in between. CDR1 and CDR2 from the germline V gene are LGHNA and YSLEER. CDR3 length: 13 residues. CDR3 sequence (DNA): TGCGCCAGCAGCCAAAACCACTACAATGAGCAGTTCTTC. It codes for CASSQNHYNEQFF.

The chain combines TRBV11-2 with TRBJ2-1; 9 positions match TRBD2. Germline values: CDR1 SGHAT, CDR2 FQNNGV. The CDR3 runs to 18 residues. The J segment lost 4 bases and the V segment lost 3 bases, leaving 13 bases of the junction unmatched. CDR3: CASSFPRLEREVYNEQFF. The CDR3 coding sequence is TGTGCCAGCAGCTTCCCCCGTTTGGAGCGGGAGGTATACAATGAGCAGTTCTTC.

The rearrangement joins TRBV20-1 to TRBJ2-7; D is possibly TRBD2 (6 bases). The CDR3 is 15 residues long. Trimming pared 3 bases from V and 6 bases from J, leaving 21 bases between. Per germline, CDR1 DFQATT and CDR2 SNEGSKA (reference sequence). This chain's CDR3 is CSARPASGFPGEQYF. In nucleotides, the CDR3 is TGCAGTGCTAGGCCCGCAAGCGGGTTCCCTGGCGAGCAGTACTTC.

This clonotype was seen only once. CDR3 loop: CASSLIRLAEGQFF. CDR3 DNA sequence: TGTGCCAGCAGTTTAATTCGACTAGCGGAGGGGCAGTTCTTC. This sequence joins TRBV28 and TRBJ2-1; 9 positions agree with TRBD2. The CDR3 contains 14 residues. Germline loops: CDR1 MDHEN, CDR2 SYDVKM. V shed 2 bases and J 12 bases; nucleotides not matched to a gene: 8.

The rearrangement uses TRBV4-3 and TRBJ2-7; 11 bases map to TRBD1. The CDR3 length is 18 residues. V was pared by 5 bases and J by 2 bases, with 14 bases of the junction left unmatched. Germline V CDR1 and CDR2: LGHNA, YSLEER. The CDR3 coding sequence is TGCGCCAGCAGCGAAAGGGTGGACAGGGGGCGGCCGGCCTACGAGCAGTACTTC. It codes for CASSERVDRGRPAYEQYF.

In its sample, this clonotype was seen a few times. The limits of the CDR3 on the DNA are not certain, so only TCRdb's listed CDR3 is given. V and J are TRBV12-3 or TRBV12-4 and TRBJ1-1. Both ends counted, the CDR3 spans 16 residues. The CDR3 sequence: CASSFLAVLMNTEAFF.

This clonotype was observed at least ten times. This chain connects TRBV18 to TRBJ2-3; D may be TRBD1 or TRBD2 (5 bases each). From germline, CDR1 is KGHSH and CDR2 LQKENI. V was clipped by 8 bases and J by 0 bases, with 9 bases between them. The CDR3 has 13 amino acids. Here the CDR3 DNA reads TGTGCCAGCAGCCGGGACAGCACAGATACGCAGTATTTT. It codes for CASSRDSTDTQYF.

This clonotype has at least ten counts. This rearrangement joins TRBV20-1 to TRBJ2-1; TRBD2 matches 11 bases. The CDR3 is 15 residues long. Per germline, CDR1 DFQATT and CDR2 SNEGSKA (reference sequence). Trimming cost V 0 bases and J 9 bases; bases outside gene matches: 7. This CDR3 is CSARERLAGWGEQFF. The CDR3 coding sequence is TGCAGTGCTAGAGAAAGACTAGCGGGATGGGGTGAGCAGTTCTTC.

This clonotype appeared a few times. Written as DNA, the CDR3 is TGCAGTGCTAGAACCTTGGTACCAAACCTTCGCACAGATACGCAGTATTTT. Translated: CSARTLVPNLRTDTQYF. The genes are TRBV20-1 and TRBJ2-3; unclear D gene. The germline CDR1 and CDR2 sequences are DFQATT and SNEGSKA (reference sequence). The CDR3 covers 17 residues. Trimming cost V 2 bases and J 1 base, with 19 bases left between them.